These 29 T cell receptor beta chains came from one sample sequenced in a study of beta chain features in type 1 diabetes. Study findings and constraints: Type 1 diabetes patients showed a moderate but significant shortening of TCRB CDR3s in all four CD4+ subsets.

Their antigens are not known. TCRB transcripts that were expressed got sequenced, as all of the isolated RNA had been reverse transcribed. TCRdb keeps only in-frame clones here, not all; method: immunoSEQ multiplex PCR. In the table there are 250,000 to 350,000 clones, around 15% of which are singletons. Sequencing was done on a sample of naive CD4+ T cells from blood. The receptors were sampled from a man between 25 and 39 years old with type 1 diabetes.

The V gene is TRBV12-5, the J gene TRBJ2-5; tentatively, D is TRBD2 (5 bases). V was clipped by 7 bases and J by 5 bases, with 5 bases between them. Germline CDR1 and CDR2: LGHNT and FRNRAP. The CDR3 covers 10 residues. CDR3 protein: CASAGETQYF. The CDR3 DNA follows: TGTGCTAGTGCGGGGGAGACCCAGTACTTC.

There are a few counts of this clone. The rearrangement joins TRBV14 to TRBJ1-2; perhaps TRBD1 as D (6 bases). V gave up 1 base and J gave up 3 bases, with 15 bases separating them. Germline assignment: CDR1 SGHDN and CDR2 FVKESK. The CDR3 loop spans 16 amino acids. The CDR3 bases are TGTGCCAGCAGCCAAGGTTTGGCAGGGGCGCACTATGGCTACACCTTC. Amino acid sequence: CASSQGLAGAHYGYTF.

This clone was observed a few times. The V gene is TRBV15, the J gene TRBJ2-7; maybe TRBD1 (5 bases). CDR1 is LNHNV, CDR2 YYDKDF, per germline (reference sequence). V lost 5 bases, J lost 0 bases, and 14 bases lay in between. This CDR3 has 15 residues. Here the CDR3 DNA reads TGTGCCACCAGCCGTGGCCCCCAGGGCTCCTACGAGCAGTACTTC. Translation gives CATSRGPQGSYEQYF. Variable domain in full (rest from reference TRBV15 and TRBJ2-7): DAMVIQNPRYQVTQFGKPVTLSCSQTLNHNVMYWYQQKSSQAPKLLFHYYDKDFNNEADTPDNFQSRRPNTSFCFLDIRSPGLGDTAMYLCATSRGPQGSYEQYFGPGTRLTVT.

This rearrangement joins TRBV7-2 to TRBJ1-2; 7 bases agree with TRBD1. The V segment lost 2 bases and the J segment 6 bases; nucleotides outside the gene matches: 6. In germline, CDR1 is SGHTA, CDR2 FQGNSA. This CDR3 comprises 14 residues. In nucleotides, the CDR3 is TGTGCCAGCAGCTTAAAGGGGGCAATGGATGGCTACACCTTC. Its protein product is CASSLKGAMDGYTF.

This clone was found a few times. This rearrangement joins TRBV29-1 to TRBJ2-1, with 10 bases matching TRBD2. Trimming removed 0 bases from V and 9 bases from J; junction bases left unmatched: 20. In germline, CDR1 is SQVTM, CDR2 ANQGSEA. This CDR3 has 19 residues. The CDR3 coding sequence is TGCAGCGTTGAAGAGGGTTCGGCTAGCGGGGGATTAGGGGAGGGTGAGCAGTTCTTC. It yields the protein CSVEEGSASGGLGEGEQFF.

This clone was picked up a small number of times. This chain links TRBV2 with TRBJ1-5; 8 bases line up with TRBD1. From germline, CDR1 is SNHLY and CDR2 FYNNEI. V gave up 3 bases and J gave up 1 base; unmatched junction bases: 5. CDR3 length: 16 amino acids. DNA for the CDR3: TGTGCCAGCAGTGATCGTACAGGGGGAAGCAATCAGCCCCAGCATTTT. This translates into CASSDRTGGSNQPQHF. The complete variable domain, with remaining parts taken from reference TRBV2 and TRBJ1-5, reads EPEVTQTPSHQVTQMGQEVILRCVPISNHLYFYWYRQILGQKVEFLVSFYNNEISEKSEIFDDQFSVERPDGSNFTLKIRSTKLEDSAMYFCASSDRTGGSNQPQHFGDGTRLSIL.

This chain uses TRBV9 with TRBJ2-4; no definite D call. The germline CDR1 and CDR2 sequences are SGDLS and YYNGEE. The V end lost 3 bases, the J end lost 0 bases, and 10 bases lay between the germline ends. This CDR3 spans 15 amino acids. The CDR3 sequence is CASSGGGTAKNIQYF. CDR3 nucleotide sequence: TGTGCCAGCAGCGGCGGCGGAACAGCCAAAAACATTCAGTACTTC.

J is TRBJ1-1 and V is TRBV5-1; D remains unclear. Per germline, CDR1 SGHRS and CDR2 YFSETQ. The CDR3 is 14 residues long. V shed 4 bases and J shed 4 bases, with 14 bases lying between them. The CDR3 sequence is CASSSGVRGTEAFF. The CDR3 bases are TGCGCCAGCAGCAGCGGGGTGCGGGGCACTGAAGCTTTCTTT.

The chain recombines TRBV7-9 with TRBJ2-5; D is possibly TRBD2 (6 bases). The CDR3 runs to 14 residues. Between the trimmed V and J ends, which lost 2 bases and 7 bases, there was a span of 14 bases. The germline V gene encodes CDR1 SEHNR and CDR2 FQNEAQ (reference sequence). The CDR3 bases are TGTGCCAGCAGCTTATCGGGGGACGTTGGGACCCAGTACTTC. Translating it yields CASSLSGDVGTQYF. The variable domain in full, completed from reference TRBV7-9 and TRBJ2-5, reads DTGVSQNPRHKITKRGQNVTFRCDPISEHNRLYWYRQTLGQGPEFLTYFQNEAQLEKSRLLSDRFSAERPKGSFSTLEIQRTEQGDSAMYLCASSLSGDVGTQYFGPGTRLLVL.

This clone was recorded a few times. The chain couples TRBV9 to TRBJ2-1; D perhaps matches TRBD2 (5 bases). With 3 bases removed from V and 2 bases from J, the gap between germline ends came to 9 bases. The CDR3 consists of 14 residues. CDR1 is SGDLS, CDR2 YYNGEE, per germline. The CDR3, as DNA: TGTGCCAGCAGCGGACGGGATGCCTACAATGAGCAGTTCTTC. Its protein product is CASSGRDAYNEQFF.

In this sample, this clone turned up a few times. The chain employs TRBV10-3 and TRBJ2-2, with D perhaps TRBD2 (5 bases). The CDR3 loop spans 15 amino acids. The germline V gene has CDR1 ENHRY and CDR2 SYGVKD. Trimming took 4 bases from V and 7 from J, leaving 16 bases between them. The CDR3 spells CAISGRAGLDGELFF. DNA of the CDR3: TGTGCCATCAGTGGGCGGGCTGGACTTGACGGGGAGCTGTTTTTT.

Points on this clone: Other DNA sequences within the sample encode an identical CDR3. V is TRBV5-1 and J is TRBJ2-5; TRBD2 matches at 10 bases. J gave up 2 bases and V 0 bases, and 4 bases lay outside the gene matches. CDR3 length: 16 residues. Germline V gene sequence: CDR1 SGHRS, CDR2 YFSETQ. CDR3: CASSLGLAGRQETQYF. CDR3 bases: TGCGCCAGCAGCTTGGGACTAGCGGGCAGGCAAGAGACCCAGTACTTC.

The rearrangement links TRBV5-1 to TRBJ2-6; D unclear. Germline CDR1 and CDR2: SGHRS and YFSETQ. The V end was cut by 4 bases, the J end by 0 bases, with 17 bases between. This CDR3 is 18 amino acids long. The CDR3 region has the DNA TGCGCCAGCAGCCCCACCGCCTCTCAGGTCTCTGGGGCCAACGTCCTGACTTTC. Amino acids: CASSPTASQVSGANVLTF.

The rearrangement links TRBV20-1 to TRBJ2-7; 8 bases match TRBD2. The CDR3 loop spans 11 amino acids. Germline values: CDR1 DFQATT, CDR2 SNEGSKA (reference sequence). Unmatched junction bases numbered 1, after V lost 3 bases and J lost 6 bases. In DNA, the CDR3 is TGCAGTGCTAGCGGGAGGGGCGAGCAGTACTTC. It specifies CSASGRGEQYF.

The CDR3 spells CASSRGGLAGTHYEQYF. The DNA of the CDR3 is TGTGCCAGCAGCCGAGGGGGACTAGCAGGAACCCACTACGAGCAGTACTTC. V gene TRBV7-2 combines with J gene TRBJ2-7; 9 bases align to TRBD2. The CDR3 totals 17 residues. Germline V CDR1 and CDR2: SGHTA, FQGNSA. The V segment lost 5 bases and the J segment 3 bases; nucleotides outside the gene matches: 14.

The chain combines TRBV28 with TRBJ1-2; the D gene is possibly TRBD1 (6 bases). The ends were cut back, 5 bases at V and 4 bases at J, with 14 bases in the middle. Germline lookup yields CDR1 MDHEN and CDR2 SYDVKM. The CDR3 consists of 14 residues. This chain's CDR3 is CASSPHTGFYGYTF. The CDR3 coding sequence is TGTGCCAGCAGTCCCCATACAGGGTTCTATGGCTACACCTTC.

The gene calls are TRBV7-2 and TRBJ2-2; D is ambiguous. Germline V gene sequence: CDR1 SGHTA, CDR2 FQGNSA. The CDR3 consists of 14 residues. Trimming took 0 bases from V and 7 from J, leaving 9 bases between them. The CDR3 sequence: CASSLALGVGELFF. The DNA for the CDR3 is TGTGCCAGCAGCTTAGCGCTGGGCGTCGGGGAGCTGTTTTTT.

The rearrangement uses TRBV25-1 and TRBJ2-2; D is unclear. The V and J ends lost 5 bases and 4 bases respectively, with 11 bases between them. The CDR3 spans 14 residues. CDR1 is MGHDK and CDR2 is SYGVNS in the germline V gene. The CDR3, as DNA: TGTGCCAGCAGTATCCCGTCCTCCACCGGGGAGCTGTTTTTT. It codes for CASSIPSSTGELFF.

J is TRBJ2-7 and V is TRBV18; TRBD2 matches 11 bases. J lost 1 base, V lost 5 bases, and 10 bases had no gene match. The CDR3 consists of 17 residues. Germline CDR1 KGHSH, CDR2 LQKENI. CDR3 in DNA: TGTGCCAGCTCAATAGGGACTAGCGGTACTTCATCCTACGAGCAGTACTTC. Its translation is CASSIGTSGTSSYEQYF.

The V and J genes are TRBV5-1 and TRBJ1-4; no reliable D call. The V end lost 1 base, the J end lost 0 bases, and 7 bases lay between the germline ends. Germline V gene data show CDR1 as SGHRS and CDR2 as YFSETQ. This CDR3 spans 15 amino acids. CDR3 residues: CASSLIPATNEKLFF. In nucleotides, the CDR3 is TGCGCCAGCAGCTTGATTCCCGCAACTAATGAAAAACTGTTTTTT.

This clone was counted between two and nine times. The V and J genes are TRBV7-2 and TRBJ2-1; 11 nucleotides agree with TRBD2. The CDR3 runs 18 residues. V dropped 5 bases and J dropped 6; count of bases not matched to a gene: 15. Germline-derived CDR1 and CDR2 are SGHTA and FQGNSA. The chain's CDR3 is CASSPSLVRTSGSNEQFF. For the CDR3, the DNA is TGTGCCAGCAGCCCCTCGTTGGTCAGGACTAGCGGGTCCAATGAGCAGTTCTTC.

This clone was detected only a few times. V gene TRBV5-1 combines with J gene TRBJ2-2; the match to TRBD1 covers 7 bases. Germline CDR1 is SGHRS and CDR2 is YFSETQ. The CDR3 has 15 residues. The V and J ends lost 4 bases and 6 bases, in that order; junction bases with no gene match: 9. The CDR3 loop reads CASSTQGSPPGELFF. The DNA for the CDR3 is TGCGCCAGCAGCACACAGGGGTCGCCCCCCGGGGAGCTGTTTTTT.

The genes are TRBV4-3 and TRBJ2-3, with D perhaps TRBD2 (6 bases). The V and J ends lost 4 bases and 3 bases respectively, with 11 bases between them. This CDR3 region has 14 residues. From germline, CDR1 is LGHNA and CDR2 YSLEER. The CDR3 here is CASSPAAGTDTQYF. The CDR3 DNA sequence: TGCGCCAGCAGCCCAGCAGCGGGTACAGATACGCAGTATTTT.

This clone showed up just once. The chain carries TRBV28 and TRBJ2-7, with 10 bases identical to TRBD2. The CDR3 spans 18 residues. The V and J ends lost 6 bases and 7 bases, in that order; junction bases with no gene match: 21. Germline loops: CDR1 MDHEN, CDR2 SYDVKM. The CDR3 region has the DNA TGTGCCAGCAGCGTTATAGCGGGAGGCGTTCCCGGCGCTAGGGAGCAGTACTTC. The encoded protein is CASSVIAGGVPGAREQYF. Full variable domain (rest looked up from reference TRBV28 and TRBJ2-7): DVKVTQSSRYLVKRTGEKVFLECVQDMDHENMFWYRQDPGLGLRLIYFSYDVKMKEKGDIPEGYSVSREKKERFSLILESASTNQTSMYLCASSVIAGGVPGAREQYFGPGTRLTVT.

This clone was counted between two and nine times. This chain links TRBV30 with TRBJ2-3; D call uncertain. CDR1 is GTSNPN, CDR2 SVGIG, per germline (reference sequence). V was clipped by 8 bases and J by 5 bases, with 11 bases between them. The CDR3 runs 11 residues. CDR3 coding DNA: TGTGCCCGGCGGTCGGGAGATACGCAGTATTTT. Translating it yields CARRSGDTQYF.

This clone has more than one count but fewer than ten. Other DNA sequences in the sample encode the same CDR3. V is TRBV7-9 and J is TRBJ1-1; no clear D. In germline, CDR1 is SEHNR, CDR2 FQNEAQ (reference sequence). The ends were cut back, 1 base at V and 4 bases at J, with 7 bases in the middle. This CDR3 spans 13 amino acids. This chain's CDR3 is CASSLGAGTEAFF. The CDR3, as DNA: TGTGCCAGCAGCTTAGGGGCGGGCACTGAAGCTTTCTTT. The entire variable domain, with the rest obtained from reference TRBV7-9 and TRBJ1-1, is as follows: DTGVSQNPRHKITKRGQNVTFRCDPISEHNRLYWYRQTLGQGPEFLTYFQNEAQLEKSRLLSDRFSAERPKGSFSTLEIQRTEQGDSAMYLCASSLGAGTEAFFGQGTRLTVV.

This clone was counted only a few times. The chain is built from TRBV9 and TRBJ2-1; 9 positions match TRBD1. The CDR3 has 14 amino acids. Losses at the gene ends were 3 bases for V and 6 bases for J; bases not matched to a gene: 4. Germline CDR1 and CDR2: SGDLS and YYNGEE. The CDR3: CASSGGQGRNEQFF. CDR3 nucleotide sequence: TGTGCCAGCAGCGGGGGACAGGGTCGCAATGAGCAGTTCTTC.

This clone was observed a handful of times. The chain carries TRBV28 and TRBJ2-7; D is unresolved. The germline gives CDR1 MDHEN, CDR2 SYDVKM. The CDR3 has 13 amino acids. V gave up 10 bases and J gave up 1 base, with 14 bases separating them. Here the CDR3 DNA reads TGTGCCACAGCAAGGTCAGGATCCTACGAGCAGTACTTC. Amino acids: CATARSGSYEQYF.

The rearrangement uses TRBV15 and TRBJ1-2, with 9 positions matching TRBD1. This CDR3 is 16 amino acids long. Germline CDR1 reads LNHNV; CDR2 reads YYDKDF (reference sequence). The J segment lost 2 bases and the V segment lost 1 base, leaving 5 bases of the junction unmatched. In nucleotides, the CDR3 is TGTGCCACCAGCAGAGGAGACGGACAGGGGAACTATGGCTACACCTTC. Translation gives CATSRGDGQGNYGYTF.